This TCR beta chain was captured by sequencing in a study of blood T cell repertoires in COVID-19. Study at large: T cells, B-cell-depleted T cells, or PBMCs supplied cDNA or gDNA.

The CDR3 has 15 amino acids. Germline V gene data show CDR1 as SGHNT and CDR2 as YYREEE (reference sequence). The germline V and J ends were trimmed by 0 bases and 3 bases, with 11 bases remaining between them. This table comes from immunoSEQ multiplex PCR, and its TCRdb copy is limited to in-frame clones, with some not included. The data contain some 250,000 clones, approximately 78% of them singletons. The chain recombines TRBV5-4 with TRBJ2-3; weak D call: TRBD2 (6 bases). The TCR was taken from an older woman with active or convalescent COVID-19. The source material was peripheral blood. The CDR3 DNA sequence: TGTGCCAGCAGCTTGGGAGGGCGGGGTACAGATACGCAGTATTTT. It codes for CASSLGGRGTDTQYF.